One sample yielded the 19 T cell receptor beta chains listed below, sequenced in a study of blood T cell repertoires in COVID-19. Measured with immunoSEQ multiplex PCR; TCRdb has only the in-frame clones, and not every one. The data show 250,000 to 300,000 clones, 86% seen once. The sample taken for sequencing was peripheral blood. These receptors originate from a man aged 18 to 30 with active or convalescent COVID-19.

V gene TRBV28 combines with J gene TRBJ1-5, with D possibly being TRBD1 (5 bases). Trimming removed 5 bases at V and 3 bases at J, with 14 bases between. This CDR3 is built from 15 residues. CDR1 and CDR2 from the germline V gene are MDHEN and SYDVKM. In DNA, the CDR3 is TGTGCCAGCAGTCCACAGGTTTTGTACAATCAGCCCCAGCATTTT. Its translation is CASSPQVLYNQPQHF.

The gene calls are TRBV5-4 and TRBJ1-1; 9 bases are shared with TRBD1. Per the germline V gene, CDR1 is SGHNT and CDR2 is YYREEE (reference sequence). V gave up 4 bases and J gave up 1 base; unmatched junction bases: 5. This CDR3 region has 15 residues. The CDR3 loop is CASSPVTGGNTEAFF. Written as DNA, the CDR3 is TGTGCCAGCAGCCCGGTGACAGGGGGGAACACTGAAGCTTTCTTT.

V and J are TRBV3-1 (or the pseudogene TRBV3-2) and TRBJ2-1; no clear D. The length of the CDR3 is 13 residues. CDR1 is LGHDT, CDR2 YNNKEL, per germline (reference sequence). Trimming took off 1 base at V and 1 base at J, with 2 bases between the two ends. This CDR3 is CASSQASYNEQFF. CDR3 in DNA: TGTGCCAGCAGCCAAGCTTCCTACAATGAGCAGTTCTTC.

Details on this clone: Germline and junction disagree at one end, which may indicate a read error. The chain couples TRBV7-7 to TRBJ2-7, with D possibly TRBD2 on 6 matching bases. This CDR3 is 15 amino acids long. Germline V gene data show CDR1 as SSHAT and CDR2 as FNYEAQ (reference sequence). The CDR3 sequence is CASSPGVGGPLEQYF. The CDR3 DNA reads TGTGCTAGCAGCCCGGGGGTGGGCGGTCCCCTCGAGCAGTACTTC.

The CDR3 DNA reads TGTGCCTGGGGGGACCGCCCGGGGGCTTTCTTT. This codes for CAWGDRPGAFF. V and J are TRBV30 and TRBJ1-1, with D possibly matching TRBD1 (5 bases). The CDR3 totals 11 residues. The V gene lost 5 bases and the J gene lost 11 bases, with 15 bases spanning the gap. Germline CDR1 is GTSNPN and CDR2 is SVGIG (reference sequence).

The chain couples TRBV11-1 to TRBJ2-3, with 8 positions matching TRBD2. The V gene end was trimmed by 6 bases and the J gene end by 2 bases; junction bases not matched to a gene: 7. Germline V gene sequence: CDR1 SGHAT, CDR2 FQDESV (reference sequence). CDR3 length: 15 residues. The CDR3 region is CASRDTSGPTDTQYF. The CDR3 DNA reads TGTGCCAGCAGGGATACTAGCGGCCCCACAGATACGCAGTATTTT.

The V and J genes are TRBV11-2 and TRBJ1-2; 7 nucleotides agree with TRBD1. Germline CDR1 reads SGHAT; CDR2 reads FQNNGV. V dropped 5 bases and J dropped 6; count of bases not matched to a gene: 15. This CDR3 is built from 16 residues. DNA of the CDR3: TGTGCCAGCAGCCCAAATAGGCTTACAGGGGACCATGGCTACACCTTC. Amino acids: CASSPNRLTGDHGYTF.

This chain uses TRBV19 with TRBJ2-2; D is ambiguous. Deletions cut 4 bases from V and 4 bases from J, with 13 bases between. CDR3 length: 15 amino acids. Germline CDR1 LNHDA, CDR2 SQIVND (reference sequence). CDR3 nucleotides: TGTGCCAGTAGTACCCACCTCCTCGGCACCGGGGAGCTGTTTTTT. This translates into CASSTHLLGTGELFF.

The rearrangement links TRBV7-9 to TRBJ2-3; 7 bases line up with TRBD2. Germline assignment: CDR1 SEHNR and CDR2 FQNEAQ (reference sequence). This CDR3 is built from 17 residues. V lost 1 base, J lost 1 base, and 8 bases stayed unmatched. The CDR3 reads CASSLEWGGRRTDTQYF. The CDR3, as DNA: TGTGCCAGCAGCTTAGAATGGGGCGGGAGACGCACAGATACGCAGTATTTT. The variable domain in full, with the rest retrieved from reference TRBV7-9 and TRBJ2-3, is DTGVSQNPRHKITKRGQNVTFRCDPISEHNRLYWYRQTLGQGPEFLTYFQNEAQLEKSRLLSDRFSAERPKGSFSTLEIQRTEQGDSAMYLCASSLEWGGRRTDTQYFGPGTRLTVL.

V and J are TRBV19 and TRBJ1-5, with D possibly matching TRBD1 (6 bases). Germline V lookup: CDR1 LNHDA, CDR2 SQIVND (reference sequence). The CDR3 spans 14 residues. Trimming took off 6 bases at V and 1 base at J, with 10 bases between the two ends. The CDR3 DNA follows: TGTGCCAGTAGGAGGACAGAGAGCAATCAGCCCCAGCATTTT. The encoded protein is CASRRTESNQPQHF.

The V call is TRBV5-8, the J call TRBJ2-1; D might be TRBD1 (6 bases). This CDR3 spans 15 amino acids. The V gene's germline CDR1 is SGHTS and CDR2 YDEGEE. V was trimmed by 0 bases and J by 0 bases, leaving 7 bases between them. The CDR3 DNA follows: TGTGCCAGCAGCTTGGAGGGGGTCTCCTACAATGAGCAGTTCTTC. Amino acid sequence: CASSLEGVSYNEQFF. Variable domain in full (rest from reference TRBV5-8 and TRBJ2-1): EAGVTQSPTHLIKTRGQQATLRCSPISGHTSVYWYQQALGLGLQFLLWYDEGEERNRGNFPPRFSGRQFPNYSSELNVNALELEDSALYLCASSLEGVSYNEQFFGPGTRLTVL.

This clone appeared once. The rearrangement joins TRBV3-1 (or the pseudogene TRBV3-2) to TRBJ1-2; D gene uncertain. Deletions cut 0 bases from V and 2 bases from J, with 10 bases between. The CDR3 totals 15 residues. The germline CDR1 and CDR2 sequences are LGHDT and YNNKEL (reference sequence). The CDR3 spells CASSQDLAVNYGYTF. In nucleotides, the CDR3 is TGTGCCAGCAGCCAAGATTTGGCAGTGAACTATGGCTACACCTTC.

The chain employs TRBV30 and TRBJ2-1; D is ambiguous. The CDR3 spans 13 residues. Germline loops: CDR1 GTSNPN, CDR2 SVGIG (reference sequence). V was clipped by 2 bases and J by 6 bases, with 11 bases between them. Written as DNA, the CDR3 is TGTGCCTGGAGTCTCTCCGGGTTCAATGAGCAGTTCTTC. Its translation is CAWSLSGFNEQFF.

This chain uses TRBV5-4 with TRBJ1-1; 9 nucleotides line up with TRBD1. This CDR3 comprises 15 residues. V lost 4 bases and J lost 5; bases outside the gene matches: 9. From germline, CDR1 is SGHNT and CDR2 YYREEE (reference sequence). The CDR3, as DNA: TGTGCCAGCAGCCCGGGACAGGGTCTGAGGACTGAAGCTTTCTTT. It specifies CASSPGQGLRTEAFF.

A single count supports this clone. This sequence joins TRBV7-2 and TRBJ1-5; maybe TRBD1 (6 bases). CDR1 and CDR2 from the germline V gene are SGHTA and FQGNSA. The CDR3 has 13 residues. Trimming took off 4 bases at V and 6 bases at J, with 10 bases between the two ends. The CDR3 DNA follows: TGTGCCAGCAGCTCAGGGGAAGGTCAGCCCCAGCATTTT. This encodes CASSSGEGQPQHF. The full variable domain, in which reference TRBV7-2 and TRBJ1-5 provide the parts outside the CDR3, is GAGVSQSPSNKVTEKGKDVELRCDPISGHTALYWYRQSLGQGLEFLIYFQGNSAPDKSGLPSDRFSAERTGGSVSTLTIQRTQQEDSAVYLCASSSGEGQPQHFGDGTRLSIL.

The rearrangement links TRBV30 to TRBJ1-4; D call uncertain. The CDR3 extends over 12 amino acids. V lost 7 bases and J 8 bases, leaving 14 bases between the germline ends. CDR1 GTSNPN and CDR2 SVGIG come from the germline V gene (reference sequence). This CDR3 is CASGGGGEKLFF. DNA of the CDR3: TGTGCCTCAGGAGGTGGCGGCGAAAAACTGTTTTTT.

V and J are TRBV6-2 or TRBV6-3 and TRBJ1-2; the D gene is possibly TRBD1 (6 bases). V was cut by 2 bases and J by 7 bases, with 20 bases left in between. Germline V lookup: CDR1 MNHEY, CDR2 SVGEGT. CDR3 length: 16 residues. CDR3 residues: CASSYRRDTLSRGYTF. Written as DNA, the CDR3 is TGTGCCAGCAGTTACCGCCGGGACACCCTCTCACGTGGCTACACCTTC.

The chain combines TRBV9 with TRBJ1-3, with D unresolved. Germline CDR1 reads SGDLS; CDR2 reads YYNGEE. The CDR3 has 13 residues. Trimming shortened V by 3 bases and J by 2 bases, and 6 bases separated the two germline ends. CDR3 residues: CASSGRTGNTIYF. CDR3 in DNA: TGTGCCAGCAGCGGGAGGACTGGAAACACCATATATTTT.

The chain uses TRBV28 and TRBJ2-1, with D perhaps matching TRBD2 (5 bases). Germline V gene lookup returns CDR1 MDHEN and CDR2 SYDVKM. The CDR3 is made up of 12 amino acids. The ends were cut back, 5 bases at V and 8 bases at J, with 10 bases in the middle. Here the CDR3 DNA reads TGTGCCAGCAGTGCGAAGGGAGATGAGCAGTTCTTC. Translation: CASSAKGDEQFF.